A single sample is the source of the 5 T cell receptor beta chains below, sequenced in a study of blood T cell repertoires in COVID-19. The table came from immunoSEQ multiplex PCR; TCRdb's copy has only in-frame clones and leaves some out. The table records 70,000 to 80,000 clones, 82% of them present only once. Sequencing was performed on peripheral blood. The source of these receptors is a woman older than 75 with acute or convalescent COVID-19.

The rearrangement joins TRBV7-2 to TRBJ2-1, with 7 bases lining up with TRBD2. This CDR3 contains 18 residues. The V and J ends lost 3 bases and 5 bases, in that order; junction bases with no gene match: 16. Germline V gene lookup returns CDR1 SGHTA and CDR2 FQGNSA. The CDR3 sequence: CASSFGPSGGRANNEQFF. Here the CDR3 DNA reads TGTGCCAGCAGCTTTGGACCCTCTGGGGGGAGGGCAAACAATGAGCAGTTCTTC.

This chain joins TRBV6-4 and TRBJ2-3; 16 bases fit TRBD2. The CDR3 is 18 residues long. Germline V gene lookup returns CDR1 MRHNA and CDR2 SNTAGT. Germline trimming cut 5 bases from V and 4 bases from J; bases unmatched to any gene: 9. In DNA, the CDR3 is TGTGCCAGCAGTAAACCCGGGACTAGCGGGAGGGCCTCAGATACGCAGTATTTT. Translation: CASSKPGTSGRASDTQYF.

V is TRBV4-1 and J is TRBJ1-2; D unclear. CDR1 is MGHRA and CDR2 is YSYEKL in the germline V gene. The germline V and J ends were trimmed by 4 bases and 5 bases, with 14 bases remaining between them. The CDR3 length is 14 residues. DNA for the CDR3: TGCGCCAGCAGCCTGTCTCCTTCCGCGTATGGCTACACCTTC. Its translation is CASSLSPSAYGYTF.

The chain joins TRBV5-1 to TRBJ1-4, with 9 positions matching TRBD1. Trimming removed 4 bases from V and 5 bases from J; junction bases left unmatched: 3. The CDR3 totals 14 residues. Per the germline V gene, CDR1 is SGHRS and CDR2 is YFSETQ. CDR3 region: CASSRDRANEKLFF. The CDR3 coding sequence is TGCGCCAGCAGCCGGGACAGGGCCAATGAAAAACTGTTTTTT.

The V and J genes are TRBV6-6 and TRBJ2-2; TRBD2 agrees at 10 bases. This CDR3 is built from 16 residues. J gave up 5 bases and V 5 bases, and 8 bases lay outside the gene matches. Germline loops: CDR1 MNHNY, CDR2 SVGAGI (reference sequence). The CDR3 DNA sequence: TGTGCCAGCAGTCTAGCGGGAGTATTGAGTACCGGGGAGCTGTTTTTT. Encoded protein: CASSLAGVLSTGELFF.